These 12 T cell receptor beta chains share one sample of origin, sequenced in a study of cytomegalovirus exposure and HLA in healthy donors. Only in-frame clones appear in the TCRdb table, and some are missing; sequencing was by immunoSEQ multiplex PCR. The profile covers more than 85,000 clones, with about 95% appearing a single time and 0.7% to 0.9% taken by the ten largest. Sequencing used PBMCs. All receptors come from a woman younger than 35 in good health and CMV-seronegative.

The chain has TRBV6-1 and TRBJ1-1; unclear D gene. CDR1 and CDR2 from the germline V gene are MNHNS and SASEGT. The V gene lost 2 bases and the J gene lost 0 bases, with 7 bases spanning the gap. The CDR3 has 14 residues. In DNA form, the CDR3 reads TGTGCCAGCAGTGAAACGAGGATGAACACTGAAGCTTTCTTT. It translates to CASSETRMNTEAFF.

V and J are TRBV5-1 and TRBJ1-1; no clear D gene. With 4 bases removed from V and 1 base from J, the gap between germline ends came to 8 bases. CDR3 size: 13 residues. Looked up from germline, CDR1 is SGHRS and CDR2 is YFSETQ. DNA for the CDR3: TGCGCCAGCAGCCCTTCCGGGAACACTGAAGCTTTCTTT. Encoded protein: CASSPSGNTEAFF.

V and J are TRBV2 and TRBJ2-3, with D perhaps TRBD2 (6 bases). Between the trimmed V and J ends, which lost 6 bases and 8 bases, there was a span of 12 bases. Germline CDR1 and CDR2: SNHLY and FYNNEI. This CDR3 is built from 12 residues. In DNA form, the CDR3 reads TGTGCCAGCAGGGCGGGGACCGTTACGCAGTATTTT. Protein product: CASRAGTVTQYF.

CDR3 nucleotides: TGTGCCAGCAGTGAGGGACTAGCGGGTAATGAGCAGTTCTTC. Amino acid sequence: CASSEGLAGNEQFF. J is TRBJ2-1 and V is TRBV2; the match to TRBD2 covers 12 bases. Germline CDR1 reads SNHLY; CDR2 reads FYNNEI. There are 14 residues in the CDR3. With 3 bases clipped from V and 7 bases from J, the junction kept 1 base outside the gene matches.

J is TRBJ2-3 and V is TRBV7-9, with 13 bases aligning to TRBD2. V lost 6 bases and J lost 5; bases outside the gene matches: 8. CDR3 length: 16 residues. The germline CDR1 and CDR2 sequences are SEHNR and FQNEAQ (reference sequence). The CDR3 sequence is CASSLTSGGAQDTQYF. The CDR3 DNA follows: TGTGCCAGCAGTTTAACTAGCGGGGGGGCCCAAGATACGCAGTATTTT.

This sequence joins TRBV27 and TRBJ2-7, with 10 positions matching TRBD2. The CDR3 consists of 16 residues. CDR1 MNHEY and CDR2 SMNVEV come from the germline V gene (reference sequence). V was clipped by 2 bases and J by 5 bases; unmatched bases: 9. CDR3 sequence reads: CASSLGLAGERHEQYF. The CDR3 DNA follows: TGTGCCAGCAGTTTAGGTCTAGCGGGAGAAAGGCACGAGCAGTACTTC.

The chain carries TRBV5-6 and TRBJ2-7; 11 bases line up with TRBD1. Germline-derived CDR1 and CDR2 are SGHDT and YYEEEE. Trimming at V came to 2 bases and at J to 3 bases, leaving 4 bases not matched to a gene. This CDR3 is 15 amino acids long. CDR3 coding DNA: TGTGCCAGCAGCTTTGCCGGGACAGGGGGCTACGAGCAGTACTTC. Translated, it gives CASSFAGTGGYEQYF. The entire variable domain, with the rest obtained from reference TRBV5-6 and TRBJ2-7, is as follows: DAGVTQSPTHLIKTRGQQVTLRCSPKSGHDTVSWYQQALGQGPQFIFQYYEEEERQRGNFPDRFSGHQFPNYSSELNVNALLLGDSALYLCASSFAGTGGYEQYFGPGTRLTVT.

The gene calls are TRBV2 and TRBJ2-3, with D perhaps matching TRBD2 (6 bases). CDR1 is SNHLY, CDR2 FYNNEI, per germline. The CDR3 spans 15 residues. Deletions cut 6 bases from V and 3 bases from J, with 16 bases between. The DNA of the CDR3 is TGTGCCAGCAGAGCCCTCAGCGGGTTAACAGATACGCAGTATTTT. This translates into CASRALSGLTDTQYF.

J is TRBJ1-3 and V is TRBV25-1; D gene uncertain. The CDR3 runs to 14 residues. V was shortened by 0 bases and J by 0 bases, with 3 bases between the two germline ends. Germline assignment: CDR1 MGHDK and CDR2 SYGVNS. The CDR3 DNA reads TGTGCCAGCAGTGAATACAACTCTGGAAACACCATATATTTT. The encoded protein is CASSEYNSGNTIYF.

A single count supports this clone. CDR3 protein: CASSQRVLETQYF. DNA for the CDR3: TGTGCCAGCAGCCAACGGGTTTTGGAGACCCAGTACTTC. The chain employs TRBV14 and TRBJ2-5, with D unclear. The CDR3 runs to 13 residues. V was pared by 2 bases and J by 5 bases, with 9 bases between. Germline CDR1 and CDR2: SGHDN and FVKESK.

This rearrangement joins TRBV14 to TRBJ2-7, with D possibly being TRBD2 (5 bases). This CDR3 comprises 14 residues. V lost 4 bases to trimming and J lost 3 bases, with 13 bases between them. Germline CDR1 reads SGHDN; CDR2 reads FVKESK. The CDR3: CASSRAAGGYEQYF. Here the CDR3 DNA reads TGTGCCAGCAGCCGGGCGGCGGGTGGCTACGAGCAGTACTTC.

The chain recombines TRBV2 with TRBJ1-4; no clear D. Per germline, CDR1 SNHLY and CDR2 FYNNEI. Trimming removed 2 bases from V and 3 bases from J, with 10 bases in between. The CDR3 runs to 15 residues. The DNA for the CDR3 is TGTGCCAGCAGTGAAATCACGAGGGCTAATGAAAAACTGTTTTTT. This encodes CASSEITRANEKLFF. The whole variable domain, remainder taken from reference TRBV2 and TRBJ1-4, is EPEVTQTPSHQVTQMGQEVILRCVPISNHLYFYWYRQILGQKVEFLVSFYNNEISEKSEIFDDQFSVERPDGSNFTLKIRSTKLEDSAMYFCASSEITRANEKLFFGSGTQLSVL.